The entry that follows covers one T cell receptor beta chain sequence. Its antigen is as yet unknown. Germline values: CDR1 LGHNA, CDR2 YNFKEQ. V was pared by 0 bases and J by 1 base, with 18 bases of the junction left unmatched. The CDR3 covers 22 residues. The PCR contained 60 Vbeta and 13 Jbeta primers. The assay was immunoSEQ multiplex PCR, and TCRdb's table has in-frame clones only and misses some. The sample records tens of thousands of clones, about four fifths being singletons. These data originate in a study of cytomegalovirus exposure and HLA in healthy donors. Whole-study findings and limits: Equally common other TCR beta chains were less clonally expanded than HLA-associated ones, a later analysis found.

This chain links TRBV4-2 with TRBJ2-5; 12 bases align to TRBD2. The sample comprised PBMCs. The receptor's source is a woman aged 25-40 years in good health and CMV-seronegative. The CDR3 nucleotides read TGTGCCAGCAGCCAAGAAGAGTTCGGAGGACTAGCGGGAACCACTTTCCAAGAGACCCAGTACTTC. Protein sequence: CASSQEEFGGLAGTTFQETQYF.